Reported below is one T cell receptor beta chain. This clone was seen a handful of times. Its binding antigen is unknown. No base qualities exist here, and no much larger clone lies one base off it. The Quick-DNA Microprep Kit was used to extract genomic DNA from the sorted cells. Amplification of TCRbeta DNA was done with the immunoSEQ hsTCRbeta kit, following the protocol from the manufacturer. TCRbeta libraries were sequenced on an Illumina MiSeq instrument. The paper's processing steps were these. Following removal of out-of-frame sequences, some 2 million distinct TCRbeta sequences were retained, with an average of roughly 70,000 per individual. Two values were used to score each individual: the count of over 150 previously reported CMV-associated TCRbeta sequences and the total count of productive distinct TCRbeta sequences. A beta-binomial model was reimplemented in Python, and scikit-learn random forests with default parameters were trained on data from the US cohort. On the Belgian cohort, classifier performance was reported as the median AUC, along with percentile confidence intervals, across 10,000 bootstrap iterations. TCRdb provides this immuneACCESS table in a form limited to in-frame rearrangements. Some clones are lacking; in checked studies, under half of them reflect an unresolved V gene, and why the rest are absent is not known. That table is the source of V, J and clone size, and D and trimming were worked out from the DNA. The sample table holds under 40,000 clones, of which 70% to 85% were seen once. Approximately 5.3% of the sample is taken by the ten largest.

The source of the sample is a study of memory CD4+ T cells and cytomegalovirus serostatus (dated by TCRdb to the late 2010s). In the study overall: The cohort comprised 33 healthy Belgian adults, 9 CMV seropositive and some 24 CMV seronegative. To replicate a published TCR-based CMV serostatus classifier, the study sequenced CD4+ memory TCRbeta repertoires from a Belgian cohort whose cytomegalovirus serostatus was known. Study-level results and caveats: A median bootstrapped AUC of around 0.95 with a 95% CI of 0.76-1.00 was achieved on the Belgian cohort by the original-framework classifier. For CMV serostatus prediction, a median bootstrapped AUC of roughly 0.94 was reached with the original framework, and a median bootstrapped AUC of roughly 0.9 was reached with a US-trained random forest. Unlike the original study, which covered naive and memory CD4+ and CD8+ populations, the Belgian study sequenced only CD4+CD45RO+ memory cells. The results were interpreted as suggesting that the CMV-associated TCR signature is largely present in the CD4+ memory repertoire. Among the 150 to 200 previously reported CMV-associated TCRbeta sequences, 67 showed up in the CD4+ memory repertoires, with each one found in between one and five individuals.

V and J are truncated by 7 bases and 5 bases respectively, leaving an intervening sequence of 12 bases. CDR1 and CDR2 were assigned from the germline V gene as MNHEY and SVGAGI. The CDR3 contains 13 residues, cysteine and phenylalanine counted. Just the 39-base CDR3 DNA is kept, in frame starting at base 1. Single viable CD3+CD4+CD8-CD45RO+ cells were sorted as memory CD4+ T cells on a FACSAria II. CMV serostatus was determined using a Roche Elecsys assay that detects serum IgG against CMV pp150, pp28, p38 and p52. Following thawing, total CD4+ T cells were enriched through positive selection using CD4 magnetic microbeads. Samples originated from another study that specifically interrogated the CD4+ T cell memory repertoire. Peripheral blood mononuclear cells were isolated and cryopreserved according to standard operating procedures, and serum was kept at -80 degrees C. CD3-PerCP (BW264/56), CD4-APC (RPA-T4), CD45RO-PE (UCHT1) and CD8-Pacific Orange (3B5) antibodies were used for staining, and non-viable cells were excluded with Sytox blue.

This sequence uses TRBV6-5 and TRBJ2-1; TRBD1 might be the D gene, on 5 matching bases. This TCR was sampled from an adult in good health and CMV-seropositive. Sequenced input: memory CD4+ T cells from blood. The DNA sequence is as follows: TGTGCCAGCAAGTTAGGGGTGAACAATGAGCAGTTCTTC. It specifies CASKLGVNNEQFF.